These 3 T cell receptor beta chains originate from one sample sequenced in a study of T-cell reconstitution after alpha-beta-depleted transplantation in children. A TCRbeta library incorporating unique molecular identifiers was prepared. TCRdb re-derived calls from the PCR reads in MiXCR, one entry per CDR3 protein. The sample includes some 250,000 distinct CDR3 sequences, more than 10% of them seen just once. The sequencing here drew on PBMCs from the stem cell graft donor, taken from the stem cell graft. Receptors originate from a human donor who donated a stem cell graft to a child with acute lymphoblastic leukemia.

This clonotype was picked up many times. The CDR3 sequence is CASSLIASRGNTQYF. DNA for the CDR3: TGTGCCAGCAGTTTAATCGCGAGCCGGGGCAATACGCAGTATTTT. The rearrangement uses TRBV28 and TRBJ2-3; possibly TRBD1 or TRBD2 for D (5 bases each). The CDR3 is 15 residues long. V gave up 2 bases and J gave up 7 bases, with 16 bases separating them. The germline V gene has CDR1 MDHEN and CDR2 SYDVKM. The entire variable domain, with the rest obtained from reference TRBV28 and TRBJ2-3, is as follows: DVKVTQSSRYLVKRTGEKVFLECVQDMDHENMFWYRQDPGLGLRLIYFSYDVKMKEKGDIPEGYSVSREKKERFSLILESASTNQTSMYLCASSLIASRGNTQYFGPGTRLTVL.

This clonotype was detected many times. The chain has TRBV6-5 and TRBJ1-2, with D possibly being TRBD1 (6 bases). Deletions cut 3 bases from V and 8 bases from J, with 19 bases between. The V gene's germline CDR1 is MNHEY and CDR2 SVGAGI. This CDR3 is 15 amino acids long. The CDR3 reads CASSYLIQGLGGYTF. In DNA, the CDR3 is TGTGCCAGCAGTTATCTAATTCAGGGGCTAGGCGGCTACACCTTC.

This clonotype was seen repeatedly, ten times or more. V and J are TRBV10-3 and TRBJ2-5; no definite D call. Germline V gene lookup returns CDR1 ENHRY and CDR2 SYGVKD. Trimming shortened V by 0 bases and J by 2 bases, and 10 bases separated the two germline ends. The CDR3 sequence is 15 residues long. CDR3: CAISESKALQETQYF. The CDR3 DNA sequence: TGTGCCATCAGTGAGTCTAAAGCACTACAAGAGACCCAGTACTTC.